Below, 17 T cell receptor beta chains from the same sample are listed, as sequenced in a study of blood T cells in healthy people across ages. Alongside a J-beta primer mix, a sample-barcoded 5' primer served in a second PCR lasting about 6 to 12 cycles. TCRdb called the 5' RACE reads again in MiXCR, with one record for every CDR3 protein. This sample has 850,000 to 1,000,000 distinct CDR3 sequences, with roughly 50% found just once. The sequencing sample was made of blood. Source of these receptors: an older woman in good health.

The table lists this clonotype with a few counts. V and J are TRBV27 and TRBJ2-1, with no clear D. Trimming pared 7 bases from V and 0 bases from J, leaving 10 bases between. In germline, CDR1 is MNHEY, CDR2 SMNVEV (reference sequence). This CDR3 spans 14 amino acids. The CDR3 region has the DNA TGTGCCAGCACGCTCGGCGGCTCCTACAATGAGCAGTTCTTC. Protein product: CASTLGGSYNEQFF.

This chain links TRBV4-1 with TRBJ1-5, with TRBD1 as a possible D gene (5 bases). Trimming took 0 bases from V and 6 from J, leaving 9 bases between them. Germline V gene sequence: CDR1 MGHRA, CDR2 YSYEKL. The CDR3 loop spans 14 amino acids. In DNA, the CDR3 is TGCGCCAGCAGCCAAGAGATGGGACCTCAGCCCCAGCATTTT. This codes for CASSQEMGPQPQHF.

This clonotype came up a few times. This chain links TRBV6-6 with TRBJ2-5; D unclear. The V end lost 2 bases, the J end lost 3 bases, and 13 bases lay between the germline ends. The CDR3 extends over 15 amino acids. The V gene's germline CDR1 is MNHNY and CDR2 SVGAGI (reference sequence). Written as DNA, the CDR3 is TGTGCCAGCAGTTACGCCGGACGGCCGGAAGAGACCCAGTACTTC. It is translated as CASSYAGRPEETQYF.

With regard to this clonotype: This may come from a read error, since a much larger clone is one base off. CDR3 protein: CSVEASDRGKQYF. CDR3 DNA: TGCAGCGTTGAAGCATCAGACAGGGGGAAGCAGTACTTC. This rearrangement joins TRBV29-1 to TRBJ2-4; 9 bases match TRBD1. The CDR3 has 13 amino acids. V lost 1 base and J lost 13; bases outside the gene matches: 8. The germline CDR1 and CDR2 sequences are SQVTM and ANQGSEA.

This clonotype was picked up one time. Its ends do not fully match the called genes, so a read error is possible. The rearrangement links TRBV3-1 to TRBJ2-7, with 7 bases aligning to TRBD2. The tail of the sequence fits TRBJ2-5 better, so the J call may be wrong. The germline gives CDR1 LGHDT, CDR2 YNNKEL (reference sequence). The CDR3 runs to 17 residues. CDR3: CTSSPEVGGSQQETQYF. The CDR3 DNA reads TGTACCAGCAGCCCGGAGGTTGGCGGGAGCCAACAAGAGACCCAGTACTTC.

This chain uses TRBV24-1 with TRBJ2-7, with D perhaps matching TRBD2 (5 bases). V was shortened by 4 bases and J by 2 bases, with 11 bases between the two germline ends. Germline loops: CDR1 KGHDR, CDR2 SFDVKD. This CDR3 spans 14 amino acids. This chain's CDR3 is CATSEAGGTYEQYF. CDR3 DNA: TGTGCCACCAGTGAGGCAGGAGGAACCTACGAGCAGTACTTC.

This sequence joins TRBV20-1 and TRBJ2-5; D is unclear. Trimming stripped 3 bases from V and 0 bases from J, with 2 bases between. Per germline, CDR1 DFQATT and CDR2 SNEGSKA (reference sequence). The CDR3 is made up of 11 amino acids. The CDR3 sequence: CSASHQETQYF. The CDR3 nucleotides are TGCAGTGCTAGCCACCAAGAGACCCAGTACTTC.

This clonotype showed up just a few times. The chain is built from TRBV9 and TRBJ1-2; maybe TRBD1 (5 bases). The CDR3 spans 15 residues. V was pared by 3 bases and J by 2 bases, with 14 bases between. Germline CDR1 reads SGDLS; CDR2 reads YYNGEE. The CDR3 loop is CASSENPGLNYGYTF. CDR3 nucleotides: TGTGCCAGCAGCGAAAATCCAGGGCTAAACTATGGCTACACCTTC. Full variable domain (remainder filled in from reference TRBV9 and TRBJ1-2): DSGVTQTPKHLITATGQRVTLRCSPRSGDLSVYWYQQSLDQGLQFLIQYYNGEERAKGNILERFSAQQFPDLHSELNLSSLELGDSALYFCASSENPGLNYGYTFGSGTRLTVV.

V gene TRBV6-5 combines with J gene TRBJ1-1, with D possibly being TRBD1 (5 bases). The CDR3 runs to 16 residues. V dropped 2 bases and J dropped 3 bases, with 16 bases sitting between them. Germline-derived CDR1 and CDR2 are MNHEY and SVGAGI. The CDR3 DNA reads TGTGCCAGCAGTTACAGTGGCAGGGTGGGTTACACTGAAGCTTTCTTT. Translated, it gives CASSYSGRVGYTEAFF.

This clonotype was observed a handful of times. This chain connects TRBV18 to TRBJ2-4; TRBD1 is a possible D gene (6 bases). The CDR3 is made up of 15 amino acids. In germline, CDR1 is KGHSH, CDR2 LQKENI. Trimming removed 6 bases at V and 0 bases at J, with 12 bases between. The CDR3 nucleotides read TGTGCCAGCTCTCGACAGGCTCTAGCCAAAAACATTCAGTACTTC. This translates into CASSRQALAKNIQYF.

The gene calls are TRBV5-5 and TRBJ2-3; 8 positions match TRBD2. The CDR3 is made up of 15 amino acids. With 6 bases clipped from V and 8 bases from J, the junction kept 14 bases outside the gene matches. CDR1 is SGHKS and CDR2 is YYEKEE in the germline V gene (reference sequence). Here the CDR3 DNA reads TGTGCCAGCATCCTGGCGGGAGGAGGGGGGGTTACGCAGTATTTT. Its translation is CASILAGGGGVTQYF.

The gene calls are TRBV27 and TRBJ2-2; the D gene is possibly TRBD2 (6 bases). CDR3 length: 14 residues. CDR1 MNHEY and CDR2 SMNVEV come from the germline V gene (reference sequence). Trimming pared 9 bases from V and 2 bases from J, leaving 13 bases between. The CDR3 reads CASTSHTNTGELFF. CDR3 sequence (DNA): TGTGCCAGTACTAGCCACACCAACACCGGGGAGCTGTTTTTT.

This chain connects TRBV5-4 to TRBJ1-6, with D hard to call. Trimming pared 6 bases from V and 6 bases from J, leaving 16 bases between. The germline V gene encodes CDR1 SGHNT and CDR2 YYREEE (reference sequence). The CDR3 runs to 15 residues. DNA for the CDR3: TGTGCCAGCACCTTAGGGCCTGGTGGTAATTCACCCCTCCACTTT. This encodes CASTLGPGGNSPLHF.

With respect to this clonotype: The junction and the germline gene differ at one end; a read error may be behind it. The gene calls are TRBV6-1 and TRBJ2-7; D tentatively fits TRBD1 or TRBD2 (7 bases each). The J call may be mistaken, given a closer DNA end match to TRBJ2-5. Per the germline V gene, CDR1 is MNHNS and CDR2 is SASEGT. There are 14 residues in the CDR3. DNA of the CDR3: TGCGCCAGCAGAAAACAGGGGAGGGGAGAGACCCAGTACTTC. Its translation is CASRKQGRGETQYF.

This clonotype was observed a handful of times. The chain is built from TRBV27 and TRBJ2-1, with no clear D. The V gene lost 6 bases and the J gene lost 1 base, with 7 bases spanning the gap. CDR1 and CDR2 (germline): MNHEY, SMNVEV (reference sequence). CDR3 size: 13 residues. The CDR3 DNA sequence: TGTGCCAGCAGAGATGGGTCCTACAATGAGCAGTTCTTC. As protein: CASRDGSYNEQFF.

Only a few counts were recorded for this clonotype. This sequence joins TRBV13 and TRBJ2-7, with D possibly matching TRBD1 (5 bases). V was clipped by 2 bases and J by 3 bases, with 11 bases between them. The CDR3 totals 14 residues. The germline V gene has CDR1 PRHDT and CDR2 FYEKMQ (reference sequence). DNA for the CDR3: TGTGCCAGCAGCTTATCCCGACAGTACTACGAGCAGTACTTC. Residues: CASSLSRQYYEQYF.

This clonotype was detected only a few times. The chain recombines TRBV20-1 with TRBJ2-7; weak D call: TRBD2 (7 bases). Per germline, CDR1 DFQATT and CDR2 SNEGSKA (reference sequence). Trimming left V 7 bases short and J 6 bases short, with 13 bases between. This CDR3 spans 11 amino acids. CDR3 in DNA: TGCAGTGAAGGGGGGGGACCCGAGCAGTACTTC. Encoded protein: CSEGGGPEQYF.